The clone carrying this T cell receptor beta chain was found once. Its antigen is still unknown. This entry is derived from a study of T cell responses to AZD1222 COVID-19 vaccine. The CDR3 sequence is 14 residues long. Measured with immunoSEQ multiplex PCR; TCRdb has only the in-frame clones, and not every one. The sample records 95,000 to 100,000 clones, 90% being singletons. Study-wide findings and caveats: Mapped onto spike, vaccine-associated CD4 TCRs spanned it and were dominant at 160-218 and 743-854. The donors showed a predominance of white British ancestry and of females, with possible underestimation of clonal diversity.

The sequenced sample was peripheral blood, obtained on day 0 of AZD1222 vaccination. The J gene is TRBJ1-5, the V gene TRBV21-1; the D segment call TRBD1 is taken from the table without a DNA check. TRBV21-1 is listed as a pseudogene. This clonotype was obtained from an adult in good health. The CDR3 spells CAPWDRGPNQPQHF. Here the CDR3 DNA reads TGTGCCCCGTGGGACAGGGGGCCCAATCAGCCCCAGCATTTT.